This T cell receptor (beta chain) was recovered during a study of identical twins. Study-wide results and limits: Interpretation of the results relied on cross-sectional statistical analysis and not on following the same donors.

One entry per CDR3 protein, called by TCRdb with MiXCR from the 5' RACE reads. The table has 250,000 or so distinct CDR3 sequences, about 8.3% seen once. With regard to this clonotype: The antigen is undetermined.

Per the germline V gene, CDR1 is SGHAT and CDR2 is FQNNGV. V was clipped by 5 bases and J by 6 bases, with 9 bases between them. The CDR3 totals 12 residues. This sample also belongs to another study, concerning yellow fever vaccine responses in identical twins.

The sample taken for sequencing was CD8+ T cells sorted from blood. The source is a woman aged 18-30 years in good health. The V call is TRBV11-2, the J call TRBJ2-3; D is unresolved. CDR3 nucleotide sequence: TGTGCCAGCAGCGAAAGCGTGGATACGCAGTATTTT. Its translation is CASSESVDTQYF. Full variable domain (rest looked up from reference TRBV11-2 and TRBJ2-3): EAGVAQSPRYKIIEKRQSVAFWCNPISGHATLYWYQQILGQGPKLLIQFQNNGVVDDSQLPKDRFSAERLKGVDSTLKIQPAKLEDSAVYLCASSESVDTQYFGPGTRLTVL.